This TCR beta chain is from a study of shared clonotypes between healthy human individuals. Overall study: Samples came from two female and a few male donors aged 18 to 49.

Germline-derived CDR1 and CDR2 are SGHVS and FNYEAQ. V was shortened by 1 base and J by 4 bases, with 13 bases between the two germline ends. There are 15 residues in the CDR3. Only CD45RO-negative cells positively selected for CCR7 counted as naive CD8 cells, so terminally differentiated effector memory CD45RA+ cells were excluded. Sequencing used immunoSEQ multiplex PCR; TCRdb keeps in-frame clones, though not all of them. The sample contains around 560,000 clones, approximately 95% of which appear only once. This receptor was obtained from a woman aged 25 to 39 in good health. The chain links TRBV7-6 to TRBJ1-1; perhaps TRBD1 as D (5 bases). Source material: naive CD8+ T cells sorted from blood. CDR3 residues: CASSLGRDGGTEAFF. The CDR3 coding sequence is TGTGCCAGCAGCTTAGGGAGGGATGGGGGCACTGAAGCTTTCTTT. Complete variable domain (other parts from reference TRBV7-6 and TRBJ1-1): GAGVSQSPRYKVTKRGQDVALRCDPISGHVSLYWYRQALGQGPEFLTYFNYEAQQDKSGLPNDRFSAERPEGSISTLTIQRTEQRDSAMYRCASSLGRDGGTEAFFGQGTRLTVV.